Shown below are 20 T cell receptor beta chains from a single sample sequenced in a study of blood T cell repertoires in COVID-19. Repertoires were generated with immunoSEQ multiplex PCR, while TCRdb's copy carries only in-frame clones and drops some. This table has under 450,000 clones, 70% to 90% appearing once. The sequencing input was peripheral blood. All receptors derive from a woman aged 55-70 years with COVID-19, enrolled during active disease.

This clone was seen more than once but under ten times. The same CDR3 can be traced to other DNA sequences in this sample. This chain uses TRBV6-1 with TRBJ1-6; 9 nucleotides agree with TRBD1. Looked up from germline, CDR1 is MNHNS and CDR2 is SASEGT. CDR3 length: 15 amino acids. With V trimmed by 2 bases and J by 7 bases, 3 bases remained unmatched. As DNA, the CDR3 is TGTGCCAGCAGTGAAAGGGGACAGGGAAATTCACCCCTCCACTTT. Its translation is CASSERGQGNSPLHF.

This clone was seen a single time. The J gene is TRBJ1-1, the V gene TRBV18; 8 bases agree with TRBD1. J gave up 1 base and V 4 bases, and 11 bases lay outside the gene matches. Germline V gene sequence: CDR1 KGHSH, CDR2 LQKENI. The length of the CDR3 is 17 residues. CDR3 loop: CASSRGVTGTGNTEAFF. The CDR3 nucleotides are TGTGCCAGCTCACGGGGGGTTACCGGGACAGGGAACACTGAAGCTTTCTTT.

The rearrangement links TRBV5-1 to TRBJ1-2; D remains ambiguous. Germline CDR1 and CDR2: SGHRS and YFSETQ. The CDR3 is 15 residues long. V lost 1 base, J lost 0 bases, and 10 bases lay in between. The CDR3 nucleotides are TGCGCCAGCAGCTTGAATAGGCTAGCTAACTATGGCTACACCTTC. This gives the protein CASSLNRLANYGYTF.

This chain links TRBV7-8 with TRBJ1-1; D unresolved. CDR1 and CDR2 from the germline V gene are SGHVS and FQNEAQ. The CDR3 has 17 amino acids. The V end lost 4 bases, the J end lost 1 base, and 19 bases lay between the germline ends. In DNA form, the CDR3 reads TGTGCCAGCAGCTCACTCGGGGATCAGAGAACGAACACTGAAGCTTTCTTT. Protein: CASSSLGDQRTNTEAFF. Complete variable domain (other parts from reference TRBV7-8 and TRBJ1-1): GAGVSQSPRYKVAKRGQDVALRCDPISGHVSLFWYQQALGQGPEFLTYFQNEAQLDKSGLPSDRFFAERPEGSVSTLKIQRTQQEDSAVYLCASSSLGDQRTNTEAFFGQGTRLTVV.

This clone was observed once. V is TRBV7-6 and J is TRBJ2-3, with D possibly being TRBD2 (7 bases). V was clipped by 4 bases and J by 4 bases, with 9 bases between them. The CDR3 contains 13 residues. The V gene's germline CDR1 is SGHVS and CDR2 FNYEAQ. CDR3 region: CASSWGGADTQYF. DNA for the CDR3: TGTGCCAGCAGCTGGGGGGGCGCAGATACGCAGTATTTT. The full variable domain, in which reference TRBV7-6 and TRBJ2-3 provide the parts outside the CDR3, is GAGVSQSPRYKVTKRGQDVALRCDPISGHVSLYWYRQALGQGPEFLTYFNYEAQQDKSGLPNDRFSAERPEGSISTLTIQRTEQRDSAMYRCASSWGGADTQYFGPGTRLTVL.

This clone was found once. The chain combines TRBV11-2 with TRBJ1-2; tentative D call: TRBD1 (5 bases). Germline-derived CDR1 and CDR2 are SGHAT and FQNNGV. Trimming took 4 bases from V and 3 from J, leaving 15 bases between them. The CDR3 consists of 15 residues. The CDR3 DNA follows: TGTGCCAGCAGCTGGGTAGGGGCCCAGGACTATGGCTACACCTTC. Encoded protein: CASSWVGAQDYGYTF.

The rearrangement links TRBV19 to TRBJ1-2, with 7 positions matching TRBD1. Per germline, CDR1 LNHDA and CDR2 SQIVND (reference sequence). With V trimmed by 3 bases and J by 5 bases, 6 bases remained unmatched. This CDR3 has 14 amino acids. DNA of the CDR3: TGTGCCAGTAGTATGCAGGGGGTGGCTTATGGCTACACCTTC. Amino acids: CASSMQGVAYGYTF.

Written as DNA, the CDR3 is TGTGCCAGCAGCGAGACTAGGATGGGCACAGATACGCAGTATTTT. Its protein product is CASSETRMGTDTQYF. This sequence joins TRBV7-7 and TRBJ2-3, with D perhaps matching TRBD2 (6 bases). V was shortened by 5 bases and J by 1 base, with 13 bases between the two germline ends. CDR1 is SSHAT, CDR2 FNYEAQ, per germline (reference sequence). This CDR3 is built from 15 residues.

This chain connects TRBV15 to TRBJ2-2; possibly TRBD2 for D (6 bases). This CDR3 has 16 residues. Germline CDR1 is LNHNV and CDR2 is YYDKDF (reference sequence). With 6 bases removed from V and 5 bases from J, the gap between germline ends came to 19 bases. The CDR3 is CATRGPWEAGTGELFF. CDR3 nucleotides: TGTGCCACCAGAGGTCCGTGGGAGGCGGGGACCGGGGAGCTGTTTTTT.

The gene calls are TRBV4-3 and TRBJ2-7, with D maybe TRBD1 (5 bases). Deletions cut 1 base from V and 0 bases from J, with 10 bases between. Germline CDR1 LGHNA, CDR2 YSLEER. The length of the CDR3 is 15 residues. The CDR3 DNA reads as TGCGCCAGCAGCCAAGGGTGGGGCTACTCCTACGAGCAGTACTTC. It is translated as CASSQGWGYSYEQYF.

The chain joins TRBV4-2 to TRBJ2-7, with 7 bases fitting TRBD1. In germline, CDR1 is LGHNA, CDR2 YNFKEQ. The CDR3 has 16 amino acids. V lost 1 base, J lost 2 bases, and 8 bases stayed unmatched. The CDR3 is CASSQVRTGLTYEQYF. The CDR3 DNA is TGTGCCAGCAGCCAAGTTAGGACAGGCCTTACCTACGAGCAGTACTTC.

The rearrangement links TRBV2 to TRBJ2-3; 7 bases align to TRBD2. The junction had 14 bases not matched to a gene; V was cut back by 2 bases and J by 0 bases. Germline V lookup: CDR1 SNHLY, CDR2 FYNNEI. The CDR3 totals 19 residues. This chain's CDR3 is CASSERPLRAGVSTDTQYF. DNA of the CDR3: TGTGCCAGCAGTGAAAGGCCCCTAAGGGCGGGGGTTAGCACAGATACGCAGTATTTT.

V and J are TRBV5-6 and TRBJ2-1, with 11 nucleotides matching TRBD1. The length of the CDR3 is 15 residues. After removal of 4 bases from V and 10 bases from J, the junction contained 10 bases not matched to a gene. Per germline, CDR1 SGHDT and CDR2 YYEEEE. CDR3: CASSMTGTGGQEQFF. The CDR3 bases are TGTGCCAGCAGCATGACCGGGACAGGGGGGCAGGAGCAGTTCTTC. Full variable domain (missing parts from reference TRBV5-6 and TRBJ2-1): DAGVTQSPTHLIKTRGQQVTLRCSPKSGHDTVSWYQQALGQGPQFIFQYYEEEERQRGNFPDRFSGHQFPNYSSELNVNALLLGDSALYLCASSMTGTGGQEQFFGPGTRLTVL.

V usage is TRBV7-8 and J usage is TRBJ1-2; D perhaps matches TRBD1 (6 bases). Deletions cut 1 base from V and 9 bases from J, with 18 bases between. The CDR3 runs to 15 residues. CDR1 and CDR2 from the germline V gene are SGHVS and FQNEAQ. The CDR3 here is CASSLGGRGLVSYTF. DNA of the CDR3: TGTGCCAGCAGCTTAGGGGGCAGGGGCCTCGTTAGCTACACCTTC.

The J gene is TRBJ2-7, the V gene TRBV13; 10 bases line up with TRBD1. Unmatched junction bases numbered 8, after V lost 6 bases and J lost 3 bases. Germline CDR1 and CDR2: PRHDT and FYEKMQ (reference sequence). This CDR3 is 15 amino acids long. DNA of the CDR3: TGTGCCAGCAGTCTTGACAGGGGGCGTATCTACGAGCAGTACTTC. Protein sequence: CASSLDRGRIYEQYF.

The V call is TRBV10-3, the J call TRBJ1-2, with TRBD1 identical over 8 bases. The CDR3 sequence is 14 residues long. In germline, CDR1 is ENHRY, CDR2 SYGVKD. With 5 bases clipped from V and 3 bases from J, the junction kept 5 bases outside the gene matches. The CDR3 DNA sequence: TGTGCCATCAGTTCAGACAGGGGAGACTATGGCTACACCTTC. Residues: CAISSDRGDYGYTF.

The rearrangement joins TRBV19 to TRBJ2-1, with D possibly matching TRBD2 (6 bases). CDR3 size: 16 residues. Germline V CDR1 and CDR2: LNHDA, SQIVND (reference sequence). V lost 1 base to trimming and J lost 0 bases, with 10 bases between them. Written as DNA, the CDR3 is TGTGCCAGTAGTATAGGGTACGGGAGCTCCTACAATGAGCAGTTCTTC. Its translation is CASSIGYGSSYNEQFF.

CDR3 protein: CASTPTRGARETQYF. The CDR3 region has the DNA TGTGCCAGTACCCCGACGCGGGGGGCGCGGGAGACCCAGTACTTC. The chain joins TRBV19 to TRBJ2-5; 8 positions match TRBD2. The J segment lost 5 bases and the V segment lost 7 bases, leaving 12 bases of the junction unmatched. This CDR3 contains 15 residues. Germline loops: CDR1 LNHDA, CDR2 SQIVND (reference sequence). Drawing the rest from reference TRBV19 and TRBJ2-5, the complete variable domain is DGGITQSPKYLFRKEGQNVTLSCEQNLNHDAMYWYRQDPGQGLRLIYYSQIVNDFQKGDIAEGYSVSREKKESFPLTVTSAQKNPTAFYLCASTPTRGARETQYFGPGTRLLVL.

CDR3 protein: CASSFLPGSEAFF. The CDR3 DNA reads TGTGCCAGCAGCTTCTTACCCGGGTCTGAAGCTTTCTTT. The gene calls are TRBV5-6 and TRBJ1-1; D ambiguous. The ends were cut back, 2 bases at V and 6 bases at J, with 11 bases in the middle. Germline lookup yields CDR1 SGHDT and CDR2 YYEEEE. CDR3 size: 13 residues.

The chain combines TRBV12-2 with TRBJ1-5. TRBV12-2 is reported as a pseudogene. The CDR3 is made up of 16 amino acids. This CDR3 reads CASRFDGISANQPQHF. The CDR3 region has the DNA TGTGCAAGTCGCTTCGACGGGATATCGGCCAATCAGCCCCAGCATTTT.